The entry below gives a single T cell receptor beta chain sequence along with its context. Its antigen is not identified. 60 Vbeta and 13 Jbeta primers were used in PCR. The data were produced by immunoSEQ multiplex PCR, yet TCRdb's version contains in-frame clones alone and is incomplete. The data show approximately 160,000 clones, around 65% seen once. This specimen comes from a study of cytomegalovirus exposure and HLA in healthy donors. General study findings and limits: Prior analysis indicated that the majority of TCR beta V segments exhibited productivity approximately 90% or approximately 30% of the time. Relative to equally common others, HLA-associated TCR beta chains showed greater clonal expansion in a later analysis.

Germline trimming cut 4 bases from V and 3 bases from J; bases unmatched to any gene: 4. The CDR3 loop spans 14 amino acids. All the people who gave samples were healthy bone marrow donors. The material sequenced was PBMCs. The origin of this receptor is a middle-aged woman in good health and CMV-seropositive. The gene calls are TRBV5-3 and TRBJ2-3; TRBD2 matches 8 bases. TRBV5-3 is an ORF; its function is uncertain. CDR3 DNA sequence: TGTGCCAGAAGCACGGGGGGGCGAACAGATACGCAGTATTTT. Translated, it gives CARSTGGRTDTQYF.